Listed below are T cell receptor beta chains from one sample, sequenced in a study of cytotoxic CD8 clonotypes in ibrutinib-treated CLL. The table came from immunoSEQ multiplex PCR; TCRdb's copy has only in-frame clones and leaves some out. Altogether 60,000 or so clones are present, approximately 57% being singletons, with the ten largest covering 14% to 15%. Sequenced here: PBMCs, sampled after 12 months of ibrutinib treatment. These receptors all stem from a human donor with chronic lymphocytic leukemia. CDR3s include the opening cysteine and the closing phenylalanine or tryptophan. D genes are given only for firm matches. Size is omitted from some rows. Given values are once, few, many or a class for expanded clones.

v_gene: TRBV27; abundance: .; j_gene: TRBJ2-1; d_gene: TRBD2; CDR3aa: CASSEGLAGGDEQFF; CDR3nt: TGTGCCAGCAGCGAGGGACTAGCGGGAGGCGATGAGCAGTTCTTC
v_gene: TRBV6-5; abundance: once; j_gene: TRBJ1-5; d_gene: TRBD1; CDR3aa: CASSSTGLGNQPQHF; CDR3nt: TGTGCCAGCAGCTCGACAGGGCTGGGCAATCAGCCCCAGCATTTT
v_gene: TRBV27; abundance: .; j_gene: TRBJ2-3; d_gene: .; CDR3aa: CASSLMGTQYF; CDR3nt: TGTGCCAGCAGTCTAATGGGTACGCAGTATTTT
v_gene: TRBV28; abundance: .; j_gene: TRBJ1-2; d_gene: .; CDR3aa: CASSPGGAINYGYTF; CDR3nt: TGTGCCAGCAGCCCCGGGGGGGCCATTAACTATGGCTACACCTTC
v_gene: TRBV27; abundance: few; j_gene: TRBJ2-2; d_gene: TRBD2; CDR3aa: CASSLWWRGAGELFF; CDR3nt: TGTGCCAGCAGTTTATGGTGGCGGGGGGCTGGGGAGCTGTTTTTT
v_gene: TRBV15; abundance: .; j_gene: TRBJ1-5; d_gene: TRBD1; CDR3aa: CATSVDRAENQPQHF; CDR3nt: TGTGCCACCAGCGTAGACAGGGCTGAAAATCAGCCCCAGCATTTT
v_gene: TRBV5-7; abundance: .; j_gene: TRBJ1-2; d_gene: .; CDR3aa: CASSPDGGRGGYTF; CDR3nt: TGCGCCAGCAGCCCCGATGGGGGGCGGGGTGGCTACACCTTC
v_gene: TRBV7-9; abundance: .; j_gene: TRBJ1-1; d_gene: .; CDR3aa: CASSLAAGARFSNTEAFF; CDR3nt: TGTGCCAGCAGCTTAGCTGCAGGGGCCAGATTTTCGAACACTGAAGCTTTCTTT
v_gene: TRBV6-6; abundance: .; j_gene: TRBJ1-5; d_gene: .; CDR3aa: CASSYIRGDQPQHF; CDR3nt: TGTGCCAGCAGTTACATTAGGGGGGATCAGCCCCAGCATTTT
v_gene: TRBV6-1; abundance: few; j_gene: TRBJ1-1; d_gene: .; CDR3aa: CASSHTDVEAFF; CDR3nt: TGTGCCAGCAGCCACACTGACGTCGAAGCTTTCTTT
v_gene: TRBV19; abundance: .; j_gene: TRBJ1-1; d_gene: .; CDR3aa: CASSLLAGGSTEAFF; CDR3nt: TGTGCCAGTAGTCTCCTCGCCGGAGGGTCCACTGAAGCTTTCTTT
v_gene: TRBV9; abundance: few; j_gene: TRBJ2-5; d_gene: .; CDR3aa: CASSVGQETQYF; CDR3nt: TGTGCCAGCAGCGTAGGGCAAGAGACCCAGTACTTC
v_gene: TRBV30; abundance: .; j_gene: TRBJ2-7; d_gene: .; CDR3aa: CAWRAKEVPTYEQYF; CDR3nt: TGTGCCTGGAGGGCAAAAGAGGTTCCGACCTACGAGCAGTACTTC
v_gene: TRBV27; abundance: once; j_gene: TRBJ1-4; d_gene: .; CDR3aa: CASSLSGIAGKLFF; CDR3nt: TGTGCCAGCAGTTTATCCGGGATCGCGGGAAAACTGTTTTTT
v_gene: TRBV27; abundance: few; j_gene: TRBJ2-2; d_gene: .; CDR3aa: CASSTGSRLAGELFF; CDR3nt: TGTGCCAGCAGCACTGGTTCAAGATTGGCCGGGGAGCTGTTTTTT
v_gene: TRBV7-9; abundance: .; j_gene: TRBJ2-6; d_gene: .; CDR3aa: CASSPRPGTLSSGANVLTF; CDR3nt: TGTGCCAGCAGCCCCCGTCCCGGGACACTAAGCTCTGGGGCCAACGTCCTGACTTTC
v_gene: TRBV29-1; abundance: .; j_gene: TRBJ1-2; d_gene: .; CDR3aa: CSVSQGYGYTF; CDR3nt: TGCAGCGTTTCACAGGGCTATGGCTACACCTTC
v_gene: TRBV6-6; abundance: .; j_gene: TRBJ2-1; d_gene: TRBD2; CDR3aa: CASSYRTSGGNQQFF; CDR3nt: TGTGCCAGCAGTTACCGGACTAGCGGGGGGAACCAGCAGTTCTTC
v_gene: TRBV29-1; abundance: .; j_gene: TRBJ2-1; d_gene: .; CDR3aa: CSADRLQGDEQFF; CDR3nt: TGCAGCGCCGACAGGCTACAAGGAGATGAGCAGTTCTTC
v_gene: TRBV25-1; abundance: .; j_gene: TRBJ2-5; d_gene: TRBD2; CDR3aa: CASNGLAGVLETQYF; CDR3nt: TGTGCCAGCAATGGTCTAGCGGGAGTGTTGGAGACCCAGTACTTC
v_gene: TRBV27; abundance: .; j_gene: TRBJ1-2; d_gene: TRBD1; CDR3aa: CASSPTSTGNYGYTF; CDR3nt: TGTGCCAGCAGTCCTACCTCGACAGGGAACTATGGCTACACCTTC
v_gene: TRBV28; abundance: .; j_gene: TRBJ2-1; d_gene: .; CDR3aa: CASKGTQVYNEQFF; CDR3nt: TGTGCCAGCAAGGGCACCCAGGTATACAATGAGCAGTTCTTC
v_gene: TRBV7-2; abundance: many; j_gene: TRBJ2-7; d_gene: TRBD1; CDR3aa: CASSYWGQTVRDF; CDR3nt: TGTGCCAGCAGCTACTGGGGACAGACGGTACGGGACTTC
v_gene: TRBV30; abundance: .; j_gene: TRBJ1-1; d_gene: .; CDR3aa: CAWSVGTPNTEAFF; CDR3nt: TGTGCCTGGAGTGTAGGTACCCCGAACACTGAAGCTTTCTTT
v_gene: TRBV9; abundance: few; j_gene: TRBJ2-3; d_gene: TRBD2; CDR3aa: CASSPTGGYTDTQYF; CDR3nt: TGTGCCAGCAGCCCCACGGGGGGTTACACAGATACGCAGTATTTT